Listed below are T cell receptor beta chains from one sample, sequenced in a study of cytomegalovirus exposure and HLA in healthy donors. The method was immunoSEQ multiplex PCR; TCRdb's version includes in-frame clones alone and lacks a portion of them. The sample contains around 210,000 clones, approximately 81% of which appear only once. Input material: PBMCs. Every receptor here comes from a girl aged 2 to 9 in good health and CMV-seronegative. CDR3s leave out the opening cysteine and the closing phenylalanine or tryptophan. The size of a clone is reported for some rows only, either as once, few or many, or as a class for expanded clones.

TRBV18	.	ASSTSGGLQETQY
TRBV5-1	.	ASSLVFGSVYNEQF
TRBV19	few	ASNLVGGVPQH
TRBV5-8	.	ASSLRGRGGGYEQY
TRBV7-6	.	ASSLEGANTEAF
TRBV6-1	once	ATQRDRVYQPQH
TRBV28	.	ASSFRTFGVVQPQH
TRBV7-2	once	ASSSTSGVGEQF
TRBV5-1	.	ASSLDGGAGTDTQY
TRBV27	.	ASSSYSGTPYEQY
TRBV5-4	.	ASSLDQRGGGTDTQY
TRBV19	.	ASRLTTGTEAF
TRBV4-1	.	ASSQDNRGYVMNTEAF
TRBV2	once	ASRLAGGYTDTQY
TRBV7-9	.	ASSFIRTGAEAF
TRBV4-2	.	ASSLGTSGGENEQF
TRBV19	.	ASSKRPIGLAGGYEQY
TRBV6-4	.	ASSAYRGDNEQF
TRBV29-1	.	SVSSLRGTGRHGYT
TRBV6-1	.	ASSGGSQETQY
TRBV5-1	once	ASSLTGVNTEAF
TRBV19	.	ASSPTVSYEQY
TRBV6-6	.	ASRDGQGQKLF
TRBV19	.	ASSIRKGAKVEAF
TRBV18	.	ASSPGMNTEAF
TRBV4-1	.	ASTFPDRDTGELF
TRBV11-2	.	ASSLDRGSYNEQF
TRBV5-1	few	ASSLATGSGANVLT